These T cell receptor beta chains were read from a single sample in a study of blood T cells in healthy people across ages. TCRdb passed the 5' RACE reads through MiXCR, listing each CDR3 protein once. The table has roughly 1,500,000 distinct CDR3 sequences, about 35% seen once. Sequencing was done on a sample of blood. Receptors were obtained from a woman aged 30 to 39 in good health. Each CDR3 is given with its conserved first and last residue. Fields, in order: V gene, CDR3 protein.

>TRBV11-2
CASSLDVGTAAYEQYF
>TRBV20-1
CSASTAPQRLEPSYEQYF
>TRBV18
CASSPKTAGTSSYEQYF
>TRBV20-1
CSARGTGKVGQPQHF
>TRBV21-1
CASSTQRGKLFF
>TRBV6-1
CASSDGTGALQETQYF
>TRBV4-1
CASSQVIKIELFF
>TRBV11-2
CASSLGLATYNEQYF
>TRBV29-1
CSAVTGSETQYF
>TRBV4-1
CASSPRDGSYEQYF
>TRBV20-1
CSAGGRGTRQETQYF
>TRBV20-1
CSAKSGSIDSVDTQYF
>TRBV7-6
CASSLEAAGGAYKQYF
>TRBV3-1
CASSTVRIQTQYF
>TRBV12-3/TRBV12-4
CASRASGGSNQPQHF
>TRBV7-2
CASSSYKDEQYF
>TRBV7-8
CASRIQTGGPTEQFF
>TRBV20-1
CSAFTGVEQFF
>TRBV6-1
CASSVAGRNEKLFF
>TRBV24-1
CATSAPGGAQYF
>TRBV6-1
CASSEWLVNYEQYF
>TRBV4-2
CASSQMSRSEADTQYF
>TRBV30
CAWGSSRVSTDTQYF
>TRBV5-1
CASSSRGVRTDTQYF
>TRBV20-1
CSASGRERGADTQYF
>TRBV10-3
CAISVTGGAFVNEQFF
>TRBV20-1
CSASRGWGTEAFF
>TRBV12-3/TRBV12-4
CASSFGGVETQYF
>TRBV12-3/TRBV12-4
CTSSTSPDSTDTQYF
>TRBV21-1
CASNPGPGVNTEAFF
>TRBV9
CASSTSSGTGFYEQYF
>TRBV30
CAWKGDSYEQYF
>TRBV18
CASRDTGTGDREQYF
>TRBV27
CASSPSVEGYEQYF
>TRBV7-6
CASIVGLGELGYTF
>TRBV9
CASSLKGQGYMNRYEQYF
>TRBV28
CASSDYNNEQFF
>TRBV4-2
CASSTTDGEKLFF
>TRBV6-2/TRBV6-3
CASNPAPYQPQHF
>TRBV29-1
CSANSIEGHSPLHF
>TRBV12-3/TRBV12-4
CASSPPSAQGADTQYF
>TRBV6-5
CASSYLRGADTQYF
>TRBV7-6
CASSLQTSSNTGELFF
>TRBV4-1
CASSQDRRNTIYF
>TRBV7-7
CASSPRDRASEQFF
>TRBV9
CASSPRDNRETQYF
>TRBV20-1
CSARPPIAGGYNEQFF
>TRBV27
CASSSRGGFNSPLHF
>TRBV7-8
CASSPAEGEETQYF
>TRBV5-1
CARRTSSVEQYF